A single sample is the source of the 12 T cell receptor beta chains below, sequenced in a study of cytomegalovirus exposure and HLA in healthy donors. PCR amplification relied on 60 Vbeta primers (plus 13 Jbeta primers). TCRdb's copy holds only in-frame clones and misses some; the assay was immunoSEQ multiplex PCR. This repertoire includes around 40,000 clones. The specimen sequenced was PBMCs. These receptors came from a man under 40 in good health and CMV-seronegative.

The chain links TRBV9 to TRBJ2-5; 9 nucleotides align to TRBD2. The germline V gene encodes CDR1 SGDLS and CDR2 YYNGEE. The CDR3 runs to 18 residues. The trim removed 0 bases at V and 2 bases at J, leaving 11 bases unmatched. CDR3 amino acids: CASSVGTLGAGGQETQYF. In nucleotides, the CDR3 is TGTGCCAGCAGCGTAGGGACTCTTGGAGCGGGGGGACAAGAGACCCAGTACTTC.

V usage is TRBV4-1 and J usage is TRBJ1-5; 7 bases are shared with TRBD1. This CDR3 spans 14 amino acids. Trimming took 5 bases from V and 5 from J; bases not matched to a gene: 6. Germline-derived CDR1 and CDR2 are MGHRA and YSYEKL. The CDR3 DNA reads as TGCGCCAGCAGCTTAGGACAGGTGCATCAGCCCCAGCATTTT. Encoded protein: CASSLGQVHQPQHF.

This chain links TRBV2 with TRBJ1-5; D remains ambiguous. This CDR3 spans 13 amino acids. The germline CDR1 and CDR2 sequences are SNHLY and FYNNEI. V lost 3 bases and J lost 11, with 14 bases in between. The CDR3 here is CASSETTQSAQHF. For the CDR3, the DNA is TGTGCCAGCAGTGAGACAACCCAATCAGCCCAGCATTTT. Together with reference TRBV2 and TRBJ1-5, the CDR3 gives the full variable domain: EPEVTQTPSHQVTQMGQEVILRCVPISNHLYFYWYRQILGQKVEFLVSFYNNEISEKSEIFDDQFSVERPDGSNFTLKIRSTKLEDSAMYFCASSETTQSAQHFGDGTRLSIL.

The gene calls are TRBV9 and TRBJ1-4, with D perhaps TRBD1 (6 bases). Germline CDR1 SGDLS, CDR2 YYNGEE. V was shortened by 1 base and J by 4 bases, with 11 bases between the two germline ends. The CDR3 contains 15 residues. CDR3 amino acids: CASSVLGQLNEKLFF. DNA of the CDR3: TGTGCCAGCAGCGTACTAGGACAGCTTAATGAAAAACTGTTTTTT.

The rearrangement joins TRBV10-3 to TRBJ2-7, with D unresolved. The V gene's germline CDR1 is ENHRY and CDR2 SYGVKD. The germline V and J ends were trimmed by 7 bases and 3 bases, with 16 bases remaining between them. This CDR3 spans 14 amino acids. CDR3 region: CAITPGRDHYEQYF. CDR3 DNA: TGTGCCATCACCCCAGGTCGAGACCACTACGAGCAGTACTTC.

The chain couples TRBV6-1 to TRBJ2-3; the match to TRBD2 covers 13 bases. V gave up 3 bases and J gave up 0 bases; unmatched junction bases: 9. The CDR3 contains 19 residues. Germline V lookup: CDR1 MNHNS, CDR2 SASEGT. CDR3: CASSEETSGRITSTDTQYF. The CDR3 region has the DNA TGTGCCAGCAGTGAGGAGACTAGCGGGAGGATTACTAGCACAGATACGCAGTATTTT.

The gene calls are TRBV5-1 and TRBJ2-3; 8 positions agree with TRBD1. The germline V gene encodes CDR1 SGHRS and CDR2 YFSETQ. The CDR3 spans 16 residues. V was pared by 3 bases and J by 1 base, with 7 bases of the junction left unmatched. CDR3 amino acids: CASSSGTGRRTDTQYF. As DNA, the CDR3 is TGCGCCAGCAGCTCGGGGACAGGCCGCCGCACAGATACGCAGTATTTT.

The chain joins TRBV5-1 to TRBJ1-2; tentatively, D is TRBD1 (6 bases). The V end was cut by 1 base, the J end by 4 bases, with 11 bases between. This CDR3 has 14 amino acids. Germline V gives CDR1 SGHRS, CDR2 YFSETQ. The CDR3 protein is CASSLYLGAYGYTF. DNA of the CDR3: TGCGCCAGCAGCTTGTATCTGGGGGCCTATGGCTACACCTTC.

The V and J genes are TRBV5-1 and TRBJ2-7, with 9 nucleotides matching TRBD1. The length of the CDR3 is 16 residues. V trimming: 4 bases; J trimming: 3 bases; junction bases outside the gene matches: 11. Germline V gene data show CDR1 as SGHRS and CDR2 as YFSETQ. The CDR3 bases are TGCGCCAGCAGCCGCGCCACCGGGACAGGGAGCTACGAGCAGTACTTC. This translates into CASSRATGTGSYEQYF.

This chain uses TRBV19 with TRBJ2-4; weak D call: TRBD1 (6 bases). Germline V gene data show CDR1 as LNHDA and CDR2 as SQIVND (reference sequence). This CDR3 region has 16 residues. The V gene lost 4 bases and the J gene lost 0 bases, with 13 bases spanning the gap. CDR3 DNA: TGTGCCAGTAGTACCTCCGGGACATTAGCCAAAAACATTCAGTACTTC. This gives the protein CASSTSGTLAKNIQYF.

As regards this clone: This CDR3 is also generated by other DNA sequences in the sample. V and J are TRBV4-3 and TRBJ1-6; tentatively, D is TRBD1 (6 bases). V was cut by 0 bases and J by 8 bases, with 8 bases left in between. The CDR3 consists of 14 residues. The germline CDR1 and CDR2 sequences are LGHNA and YSLEER. The CDR3, as DNA: TGCGCCAGCAGCCAAGATAAGGGGGATTCACCCCTCCACTTT. This encodes CASSQDKGDSPLHF.

The chain recombines TRBV30 with TRBJ2-7; TRBD2 is a possible D gene (5 bases). The CDR3 is 12 residues long. V lost 8 bases to trimming and J lost 3 bases, with 14 bases between them. Germline CDR1 GTSNPN, CDR2 SVGIG (reference sequence). This chain's CDR3 is CAEGAVHYEQYF. CDR3 nucleotides: TGTGCCGAGGGAGCAGTTCACTACGAGCAGTACTTC.